These 21 T cell receptor beta chains came from one sample sequenced in a study of control samples from healthy donors and cancer patients. The protocol was immunoSEQ multiplex PCR, while the TCRdb copy is restricted to in-frame clones and leaves out a portion. The sample lists some 79,000 clones, approximately 94% occurring once. The sample taken for sequencing was PBMCs. The receptors come from a woman in her thirties or forties with lung cancer.

The CDR3 protein is CASSQMSSGALQETQYF. The DNA of the CDR3 is TGTGCCAGCAGCCAAATGTCTAGCGGTGCACTCCAAGAGACCCAGTACTTC. The rearrangement links TRBV7-6 to TRBJ2-5; 7 bases line up with TRBD2. Germline V gene sequence: CDR1 SGHVS, CDR2 FNYEAQ. The ends lost 5 bases at V and 1 base at J; junction bases unmatched: 13. This CDR3 region has 17 residues.

The chain carries TRBV6-5 and TRBJ1-1, with TRBD1 matching 11 bases. There are 16 residues in the CDR3. Germline V gene lookup returns CDR1 MNHEY and CDR2 SVGAGI. The V gene end was trimmed by 2 bases and the J gene end by 7 bases; junction bases not matched to a gene: 9. In DNA, the CDR3 is TGTGCCAGCAGTTACAGCCTGGGACAGGGGGTTAATGAAGCTTTCTTT. Translation: CASSYSLGQGVNEAFF.

The chain couples TRBV6-5 to TRBJ1-1, with D perhaps TRBD1 (6 bases). Per germline, CDR1 MNHEY and CDR2 SVGAGI. V lost 5 bases and J 1 base, leaving 8 bases between the germline ends. The CDR3 length is 13 residues. CDR3: CASSRTENTEAFF. CDR3 DNA sequence: TGTGCCAGCAGTAGGACAGAGAACACTGAAGCTTTCTTT.

The rearrangement links TRBV7-8 to TRBJ2-7; the D is unclear. Germline assignment: CDR1 SGHVS and CDR2 FQNEAQ. CDR3 length: 13 residues. Trimming took off 5 bases at V and 4 bases at J, with 12 bases between the two ends. This CDR3 reads CASSPPSGYEQYF. DNA of the CDR3: TGTGCCAGCAGCCCCCCCAGTGGGTACGAGCAGTACTTC.

The chain uses TRBV11-2 and TRBJ2-1; 8 nucleotides agree with TRBD2. Losses at the gene ends were 6 bases for V and 6 bases for J; bases not matched to a gene: 16. Germline V gene sequence: CDR1 SGHAT, CDR2 FQNNGV. This CDR3 contains 17 residues. This CDR3 reads CASSFPRDRGGINEQFF. The CDR3 DNA reads TGTGCCAGCAGTTTCCCCCGGGATCGCGGGGGGATCAATGAGCAGTTCTTC. The full variable domain, its missing parts supplied by reference TRBV11-2 and TRBJ2-1, is EAGVAQSPRYKIIEKRQSVAFWCNPISGHATLYWYQQILGQGPKLLIQFQNNGVVDDSQLPKDRFSAERLKGVDSTLKIQPAKLEDSAVYLCASSFPRDRGGINEQFFGPGTRLTVL.

Note on this clone: Mismatch with germline at one junction end may stem from a read error. The chain is built from TRBV7-6 and TRBJ2-3; D unresolved. The CDR3 has 17 amino acids. In germline, CDR1 is SGHVS, CDR2 FNYEAQ. CDR3 bases: TGTGCCGGCAGCTTAATAGAACAAACAGTCGTCACAGATACGCAGTATTTT. It specifies CAGSLIEQTVVTDTQYF.

The rearrangement joins TRBV2 to TRBJ2-1; D gene uncertain. V was shortened by 5 bases and J by 5 bases, with 4 bases between the two germline ends. The germline CDR1 and CDR2 sequences are SNHLY and FYNNEI. This CDR3 is 11 amino acids long. The CDR3 loop reads CASSSHNEQFF. CDR3 in DNA: TGTGCCAGCAGTTCTCACAATGAGCAGTTCTTC.

The chain is built from TRBV30 and TRBJ2-5; D gene uncertain. CDR3 size: 13 residues. In germline, CDR1 is GTSNPN, CDR2 SVGIG (reference sequence). The V end lost 3 bases, the J end lost 5 bases, and 13 bases lay between the germline ends. The CDR3 here is CAWSPLDGETQYF. CDR3 DNA: TGTGCCTGGAGCCCCCTCGATGGGGAGACCCAGTACTTC.

The J gene is TRBJ2-7, the V gene TRBV10-3, with D possibly matching TRBD1 (6 bases). Germline CDR1 ENHRY, CDR2 SYGVKD. The V gene lost 6 bases and the J gene lost 3 bases, with 18 bases spanning the gap. The CDR3 has 15 residues. In DNA form, the CDR3 reads TGTGCCATCAGAGGGGGTCTGGGGATGTTCTACGAGCAGTACTTC. Translated: CAIRGGLGMFYEQYF.

The chain recombines TRBV12-5 with TRBJ2-7; D ambiguous. Germline V gene sequence: CDR1 LGHNT, CDR2 FRNRAP. This CDR3 region has 14 residues. V gave up 3 bases and J gave up 1 base, with 10 bases separating them. The CDR3 region has the DNA TGTGCTAGTGGTTTACCCATAAAATCCTACGAGCAGTACTTC. It translates to CASGLPIKSYEQYF.

The V and J genes are TRBV18 and TRBJ2-5; D call uncertain. CDR1 and CDR2 from the germline V gene are KGHSH and LQKENI. V lost 6 bases, J lost 5 bases, and 22 bases lay in between. This CDR3 spans 16 amino acids. CDR3 sequence (DNA): TGTGCCAGCTCTCGCAGTCCGGGTTTTGAGGCGGAGACCCAGTACTTC. Translating gives CASSRSPGFEAETQYF.

The chain employs TRBV19 and TRBJ1-1; D unclear. From germline, CDR1 is LNHDA and CDR2 SQIVND (reference sequence). V lost 6 bases and J 1 base, leaving 15 bases between the germline ends. This CDR3 is 15 amino acids long. The CDR3 DNA sequence: TGTGCCAGTAGCAAATCAAATCCACGGAACACTGAAGCTTTCTTT. It specifies CASSKSNPRNTEAFF.

The chain employs TRBV15 and TRBJ2-7; the D gene could be TRBD1 or TRBD2 (5 bases each). The length of the CDR3 is 18 residues. V lost 3 bases and J 4 bases, leaving 25 bases between the germline ends. Germline V gene data show CDR1 as LNHNV and CDR2 as YYDKDF (reference sequence). The CDR3 DNA reads as TGTGCCACCAGCAGCAGAACCGACAGAGAGGGTACCTCATACGAGCAGTACTTC. This codes for CATSSRTDREGTSYEQYF.

The gene calls are TRBV7-3 and TRBJ1-5; no reliable D call. This CDR3 has 13 residues. Per the germline V gene, CDR1 is SGHTA and CDR2 is FQGTGA. V was cut by 3 bases and J by 5 bases, with 8 bases left in between. The CDR3: CASSFSIYQPQHF. DNA for the CDR3: TGTGCCAGCAGCTTCTCGATATATCAGCCCCAGCATTTT. The complete variable domain, with remaining parts taken from reference TRBV7-3 and TRBJ1-5, reads GAGVSQTPSNKVTEKGKYVELRCDPISGHTALYWYRQSLGQGPEFLIYFQGTGAADDSGLPNDRFFAVRPEGSVSTLKIQRTERGDSAVYLCASSFSIYQPQHFGDGTRLSIL.

V and J are TRBV15 and TRBJ2-7; 8 nucleotides line up with TRBD1. Looked up from germline, CDR1 is LNHNV and CDR2 is YYDKDF (reference sequence). V was clipped by 5 bases and J by 5 bases; unmatched bases: 17. The CDR3 loop spans 17 amino acids. The CDR3 bases are TGTGCCACCAGCTCTAATCTGATCGGACAGGGTCTCGACGAGCAGTACTTC. Amino acids: CATSSNLIGQGLDEQYF.

The chain employs TRBV10-3 and TRBJ2-5, with 7 bases lining up with TRBD1. Trimming removed 6 bases from V and 1 base from J; junction bases left unmatched: 5. Germline V gene lookup returns CDR1 ENHRY and CDR2 SYGVKD. The CDR3 totals 14 residues. CDR3 nucleotides: TGTGCCATCAGCGACCGGGACAGCCAAGAGACCCAGTACTTC. Translating it yields CAISDRDSQETQYF.

The V gene is TRBV6-5, the J gene TRBJ1-1, with D uncertain. This CDR3 region has 12 residues. CDR1 MNHEY and CDR2 SVGAGI come from the germline V gene. V dropped 6 bases and J dropped 10 bases, with 15 bases sitting between them. The CDR3 loop is CASSPPGQRAFF. The CDR3 DNA reads TGTGCCAGCAGCCCCCCCGGCCAACGAGCTTTCTTT.

The CDR3 bases are TGTGCCAGCTCACCCGGGACAGGAAGGAACACTGAAGCTTTCTTT. Translating gives CASSPGTGRNTEAFF. V usage is TRBV18 and J usage is TRBJ1-1, with 8 bases that match TRBD1. This CDR3 has 15 amino acids. The germline CDR1 and CDR2 sequences are KGHSH and LQKENI. Trimming cost V 3 bases and J 1 base; bases outside gene matches: 4.

This sequence joins TRBV9 and TRBJ1-1; TRBD1 is a possible D gene (6 bases). Germline CDR1 and CDR2: SGDLS and YYNGEE. This CDR3 region has 15 residues. V dropped 0 bases and J dropped 1 base, with 10 bases sitting between them. The CDR3 DNA is TGTGCCAGCAGCGTAGGTGGGGGCTCGAACACTGAAGCTTTCTTT. Translation: CASSVGGGSNTEAFF.

The chain recombines TRBV5-1 with TRBJ2-3, with a possible D match to TRBD1 (6 bases). The ends were cut back, 4 bases at V and 2 bases at J, with 14 bases in the middle. CDR3 length: 15 residues. Germline V gene lookup returns CDR1 SGHRS and CDR2 YFSETQ. The CDR3 DNA is TGCGCCAGCAGCCCCATACAGGGTTCCACAGATACGCAGTATTTT. Protein: CASSPIQGSTDTQYF. Complete variable domain (other parts from reference TRBV5-1 and TRBJ2-3): KAGVTQTPRYLIKTRGQQVTLSCSPISGHRSVSWYQQTPGQGLQFLFEYFSETQRNKGNFPGRFSGRQFSNSRSEMNVSTLELGDSALYLCASSPIQGSTDTQYFGPGTRLTVL.

The chain carries TRBV7-9 and TRBJ1-1; D unclear. The CDR3 spans 18 residues. The germline V gene has CDR1 SEHNR and CDR2 FQNEAQ (reference sequence). Trimming cost V 1 base and J 4 bases, with 22 bases left between them. The CDR3 here is CASSLVGQWGSRVTEAFF. CDR3 bases: TGTGCCAGCAGCTTAGTAGGGCAGTGGGGAAGTCGTGTCACTGAAGCTTTCTTT.